One and the same sample provided the 21 T cell receptor beta chains below, sequenced in a study of shared T cell receptors in the human thymus. Method: immunoSEQ multiplex PCR; TCRdb's copy keeps in-frame clones and lacks some. The sample records approximately 760,000 clones, approximately 83% being singletons. These data were also reused for a study on human thymus T cells.

The sequenced sample was thymocytes. These receptors came from a girl under two years old with a congenital heart defect.

This clone was observed a single time. V gene TRBV14 combines with J gene TRBJ1-2, with 8 positions matching TRBD1. CDR1 is SGHDN and CDR2 is FVKESK in the germline V gene. This CDR3 comprises 16 residues. V was clipped by 5 bases and J by 1 base; unmatched bases: 9. The CDR3 loop reads CASSVTDDRGNYGYTF. CDR3 DNA sequence: TGTGCCAGCAGCGTAACTGACGACAGGGGTAACTATGGCTACACCTTC.

The chain is built from TRBV28 and TRBJ2-5, with 8 bases aligning to TRBD1. Germline V gene sequence: CDR1 MDHEN, CDR2 SYDVKM. This CDR3 has 16 amino acids. After removal of 3 bases from V and 5 bases from J, the junction contained 11 bases not matched to a gene. The CDR3: CASSFVVAGGMETQYF. CDR3 in DNA: TGTGCCAGCAGTTTTGTCGTGGCAGGGGGCATGGAGACCCAGTACTTC. Variable domain in full (rest from reference TRBV28 and TRBJ2-5): DVKVTQSSRYLVKRTGEKVFLECVQDMDHENMFWYRQDPGLGLRLIYFSYDVKMKEKGDIPEGYSVSREKKERFSLILESASTNQTSMYLCASSFVVAGGMETQYFGPGTRLLVL.

The CDR3 loop is CASSEFGAGGPNTDTQYF. In nucleotides, the CDR3 is TGTGCCAGCAGTGAATTCGGGGCGGGGGGCCCTAACACAGATACGCAGTATTTT. The chain carries TRBV25-1 and TRBJ2-3, with 8 bases fitting TRBD2. Per germline, CDR1 MGHDK and CDR2 SYGVNS. The CDR3 totals 18 residues. The V gene end was trimmed by 1 base and the J gene end by 2 bases; junction bases not matched to a gene: 11.

This chain uses TRBV5-1 with TRBJ1-2, with TRBD1 as a possible D gene (5 bases). CDR3 length: 19 amino acids. The V end lost 0 bases, the J end lost 5 bases, and 26 bases lay between the germline ends. Germline V gene data show CDR1 as SGHRS and CDR2 as YFSETQ. CDR3 sequence reads: CASSLADVWGDQSRYGYTF. As DNA, the CDR3 is TGCGCCAGCAGCTTGGCCGATGTTTGGGGGGACCAATCGCGTTATGGCTACACCTTC.

Concerning this clone: The conserved final phenylalanine or tryptophan is absent from the CDR3, which likely points to a read error. No DNA is shown, since the ends of the CDR3 on it are uncertain; the CDR3 is the one TCRdb lists. This chain connects TRBV20-1 to TRBJ1-2; TRBD1, as called in the table, went unchecked against the DNA. Germline V lookup: CDR1 DFQATT, CDR2 SNEGSKA (reference sequence). Counting both end residues, the CDR3 totals 9 amino acids. The CDR3 loop is CSATGQGKV.

This clone has just one count. V is TRBV5-4 and J is TRBJ2-2; TRBD1 might be the D (6 bases). In germline, CDR1 is SGHNT, CDR2 YYREEE (reference sequence). The CDR3 has 16 amino acids. The V end lost 3 bases, the J end lost 0 bases, and 12 bases lay between the germline ends. The chain's CDR3 is CASSSIRGTNTGELFF. Here the CDR3 DNA reads TGTGCCAGCAGCTCCATAAGGGGGACGAACACCGGGGAGCTGTTTTTT.

V is TRBV10-3 and J is TRBJ2-7; no firm D call. Trimming took off 4 bases at V and 2 bases at J, with 6 bases between the two ends. This CDR3 region has 12 residues. Germline V gene lookup returns CDR1 ENHRY and CDR2 SYGVKD. The CDR3 loop is CAISGPAYEQYF. CDR3 in DNA: TGTGCCATCAGTGGGCCAGCCTACGAGCAGTACTTC.

V gene TRBV4-3 combines with J gene TRBJ2-7, with D possibly TRBD2 on 6 matching bases. The CDR3 length is 17 residues. Trimming left V 2 bases short and J 7 bases short, with 24 bases between. CDR1 is LGHNA, CDR2 YSLEER, per germline. Here the CDR3 DNA reads TGCGCCAGCAGCCAATCTCGACCGGGGGTGGGGTTTCGGGAGCAGTACTTC. Translated: CASSQSRPGVGFREQYF.

The rearrangement joins TRBV29-1 to TRBJ2-5, with D possibly TRBD2 on 6 matching bases. V was pared by 4 bases and J by 1 base, with 16 bases between. CDR1 and CDR2 from the germline V gene are SQVTM and ANQGSEA. CDR3 length: 15 residues. The CDR3 reads CSVGMSGSRQETQYF. The CDR3, as DNA: TGCAGCGTTGGAATGAGCGGGTCCCGCCAAGAGACCCAGTACTTC. The complete variable domain, with remaining parts taken from reference TRBV29-1 and TRBJ2-5, reads SAVISQKPSRDICQRGTSLTIQCQVDSQVTMMFWYRQQPGQSLTLIATANQGSEATYESGFVIDKFPISRPNLTFSTLTVSNMSPEDSSIYLCSVGMSGSRQETQYFGPGTRLLVL.

V usage is TRBV19 and J usage is TRBJ1-2, with D possibly TRBD1 on 5 matching bases. Trimming cost V 6 bases and J 7 bases, with 12 bases left between them. Germline V gene data show CDR1 as LNHDA and CDR2 as SQIVND (reference sequence). The CDR3 is 12 amino acids. The DNA for the CDR3 is TGTGCCAGTAGCCTCCAGGGTACTGGCTACACCTTC. Translated, it gives CASSLQGTGYTF.

The V and J genes are TRBV4-3 and TRBJ1-1, with 9 bases fitting TRBD1. Germline-derived CDR1 and CDR2 are LGHNA and YSLEER. Trimming cost V 1 base and J 9 bases; bases outside gene matches: 21. The CDR3 contains 19 residues. CDR3 sequence: CASSQAKGDPGQGDHKAFF. Written as DNA, the CDR3 is TGCGCCAGCAGCCAAGCCAAGGGCGATCCGGGACAGGGAGACCATAAAGCTTTCTTT.

This clone turned up a few times. The chain joins TRBV14 to TRBJ1-1; the D is unclear. The CDR3 has 14 residues. Trimming left V 1 base short and J 2 bases short, with 8 bases between. Germline-derived CDR1 and CDR2 are SGHDN and FVKESK. The CDR3 DNA is TGTGCCAGCAGCCAAGCCGGGAGAAACACTGAAGCTTTCTTT. Amino acids: CASSQAGRNTEAFF.

The V call is TRBV7-6, the J call TRBJ1-1; 8 nucleotides align to TRBD1. CDR3 length equals 17 residues. The germline CDR1 and CDR2 sequences are SGHVS and FNYEAQ. Unmatched junction bases numbered 16, after V lost 5 bases and J lost 5 bases. CDR3: CASSLHPTDRVRTEAFF. In nucleotides, the CDR3 is TGTGCCAGCAGCCTACACCCCACGGACAGGGTAAGGACTGAAGCTTTCTTT.

The table lists this clone with a few counts. The rearrangement links TRBV6-1 to TRBJ1-2, with D perhaps TRBD1 (5 bases). There are 14 residues in the CDR3. Germline V gives CDR1 MNHNS, CDR2 SASEGT. V was trimmed by 10 bases and J by 0 bases, leaving 15 bases between them. The DNA for the CDR3 is TGTGCCACATGTGGGGGGGAGGCTAACTATGGCTACACCTTC. Translating gives CATCGGEANYGYTF.

V is TRBV4-1 and J is TRBJ2-1, with a tentative D call TRBD1 (6 bases). CDR1 and CDR2 (germline): MGHRA, YSYEKL. V dropped 0 bases and J dropped 6 bases, with 15 bases sitting between them. The CDR3 totals 16 residues. CDR3 nucleotide sequence: TGCGCCAGCAGCCAAGACGTAAGGGGGTCGATCAATGAGCAGTTCTTC. Translating gives CASSQDVRGSINEQFF.

The J gene is TRBJ1-2, the V gene TRBV6-1, with unresolved D. The germline V gene encodes CDR1 MNHNS and CDR2 SASEGT. Deletions cut 8 bases from V and 8 bases from J, with 12 bases between. The length of the CDR3 is 11 residues. CDR3 region: CASSPSWGYTF. CDR3 bases: TGTGCCAGCTCCCCTAGTTGGGGCTACACCTTC.

The chain links TRBV5-4 to TRBJ2-7; 7 bases map to TRBD2. Germline V gene lookup returns CDR1 SGHNT and CDR2 YYREEE (reference sequence). V was pared by 5 bases and J by 4 bases, with 9 bases of the junction left unmatched. CDR3 size: 14 residues. For the CDR3, the DNA is TGTGCCAGCAGACGAGCGGGGAGAGATTACGAGCAGTACTTC. Amino acid sequence: CASRRAGRDYEQYF. Full variable domain (outside the CDR3, taken from reference TRBV5-4 and TRBJ2-7): ETGVTQSPTHLIKTRGQQVTLRCSSQSGHNTVSWYQQALGQGPQFIFQYYREEENGRGNFPPRFSGLQFPNYSSELNVNALELDDSALYLCASRRAGRDYEQYFGPGTRLTVT.

The CDR3 sequence: CSVPAAGAQYF. The CDR3 DNA reads TGCAGTGTTCCCGCAGCGGGGGCCCAGTACTTC. This chain joins TRBV20-1 and TRBJ2-5; 8 nucleotides agree with TRBD2. CDR1 is DFQATT, CDR2 SNEGSKA, per germline (reference sequence). The J segment lost 9 bases and the V segment lost 7 bases, leaving 7 bases of the junction unmatched. This CDR3 is 11 amino acids long.

This chain connects TRBV19 to TRBJ1-5; D call uncertain. The CDR3 is made up of 15 amino acids. Per the germline V gene, CDR1 is LNHDA and CDR2 is SQIVND (reference sequence). The germline V and J ends were trimmed by 5 bases and 6 bases, with 17 bases remaining between them. CDR3 nucleotides: TGTGCCAGTAGTCCACCATCCTATGGTGGTCAGCCCCAGCATTTT. Amino acid sequence: CASSPPSYGGQPQHF.

The rearrangement uses TRBV18 and TRBJ2-7, with TRBD1 matching over 7 bases. The CDR3 has 15 amino acids. From germline, CDR1 is KGHSH and CDR2 LQKENI. The V and J ends lost 3 bases and 3 bases, in that order; junction bases with no gene match: 8. The CDR3 DNA reads TGTGCCAGCTCACCGCCGGGACAGAATCTCTACGAGCAGTACTTC. Encoded protein: CASSPPGQNLYEQYF.

This chain uses TRBV4-3 with TRBJ1-6; 9 bases match TRBD1. The CDR3 spans 16 residues. V was clipped by 10 bases and J by 5 bases; unmatched bases: 12. Germline V gene lookup returns CDR1 LGHNA and CDR2 YSLEER. Here the CDR3 DNA reads TGCGCCACAAGCCCCGGGACAGGGAACGATAATTCACCCCTCCACTTT. Translated, it gives CATSPGTGNDNSPLHF.